This T cell receptor (beta chain) came from a study of blood T cell repertoires in COVID-19. Whole-study context: COVID-19 samples, acute and convalescent, were from the United States, Italy and Spain. Sources were T cells, B-cell-depleted T cells, or PBMCs; the material itself was cDNA or gDNA.

Assay: immunoSEQ multiplex PCR; the TCRdb copy retains only in-frame clones and omits some. The data hold 150,000 to 200,000 clones, with around 87% observed a single time. Recruited during active infection, patients (from Seattle) were subsequently followed longitudinally. The sequencing input was peripheral blood. This TCR was sampled from a woman aged 80 or over with COVID-19, enrolled during active disease.

CDR3 amino acids: CASSLAGDEKLFF. The CDR3 region has the DNA TGTGCCAGCTCACTCGCGGGGGATGAAAAACTGTTTTTT. The chain carries TRBV18 and TRBJ1-4, with TRBD1 as a possible D gene (5 bases). The CDR3 totals 13 residues. V lost 4 bases and J 6 bases, leaving 9 bases between the germline ends. The V gene's germline CDR1 is KGHSH and CDR2 LQKENI.